This TCR beta chain comes out of a study of prognosis after radiotherapy for stage I lung cancer. Findings and limits, study-wide: The median unique TCR clone count dropped from about 10,000 to 6,900 after stereotactic body radiation therapy. Patients with distant metastases had lower Shannon entropy after stereotactic body radiation therapy. Some TCR clones were expanded. Whether these clones were tumor-specific was not determined.

Genomic DNA was the source, and TCR beta CDR3 was amplified from it by two-round multiplex PCR. Initially, in first-round PCR, primers specific to each TRBV and TRBJ gene were used. TCRdb reanalysed the multiplex PCR reads using MiXCR and keeps one entry per CDR3 protein. The sample includes 11,000 to 15,000 distinct CDR3 sequences, more than 35% of them seen just once. Notes on this clonotype: The antigen is unknown. A read error is the likely source, as a far larger clone sits one nucleotide away.

The CDR3 length is 14 residues. Germline lookup yields CDR1 SEHNR and CDR2 FQNEAQ (reference sequence). The germline V and J ends were trimmed by 5 bases and 10 bases, with 17 bases remaining between them. The sequence came from a donor over 45 with non-small cell lung cancer. This chain uses TRBV7-9 with TRBJ2-2, with D perhaps being TRBD1 or TRBD2 (5 bases each). Specimen: PBMCs, collected before or after stereotactic body radiation therapy (not recorded which). In nucleotides, the CDR3 is TGTGCCAGCAGCCTACCCGGGACCTCCGCGGAGCTGTTTTTT. This sequence encodes CASSLPGTSAELFF.